This T cell receptor beta chain was sequenced during a study of CD8 T cells in ankylosing spondylitis. Quantitative 5'-RACE with molecular barcodes was used to make the TCR beta libraries. Using its own MiXCR run on the 5' RACE reads, TCRdb lists one record per CDR3 protein. Of 700,000 to 1,000,000 distinct CDR3 sequences in the sample, approximately 12% were seen once. This clonotype showed up many times. What it binds is not known. This CDR3 has 14 residues. Trimming stripped 0 bases from V and 3 bases from J, with 11 bases between. In germline, CDR1 is DFQATT, CDR2 SNEGSKA (reference sequence). Study-level results: One TCR beta motif, made up of 7 or 8 highly homologous variants, appeared characteristic of ankylosing spondylitis blood. Before this, some motif variants had been reported in reactive arthritis synovial fluid and blood. Reportedly, matched ankylosing spondylitis synovial fluid was significantly enriched for disease-linked clones.

Sequenced sample: blood, either unsorted or a sorted T cell fraction (not recorded which). The sequence came from a male donor with ankylosing spondylitis. The V and J genes are TRBV20-1 and TRBJ1-1; D uncertain. As DNA, the CDR3 is TGCAGTGCTAGAGACAGCCGGGGAGACACTGAAGCTTTCTTT. As protein: CSARDSRGDTEAFF.